The 23 T cell receptor beta chains below all came from one sample that was sequenced in a study of glioma-infiltrating T cells. Using RNA template, CDR3s of TCR alpha and beta were amplified with iRepertoire arm-PCR. TCRdb redid the calling of the multiplex PCR reads with MiXCR, one entry per CDR3 protein. The sample shows fewer than 250,000 distinct CDR3 sequences, approximately 30% of them seen only once. Sequenced input: glioma tissue, nonneoplastic brain tissue, or PBMCs (not recorded which). Every receptor here comes from a human donor with low-grade glioma or glioblastoma, undergoing nonglioma brain surgery, or in good health (not recorded which).

This clonotype was detected ten times or more. DNA of the CDR3: TGCAGTGCCCCTCGACAGGGAGGTTGGTCTGAAGCTTTCTTT. Translated, it gives CSAPRQGGWSEAFF. The genes are TRBV20-1 and TRBJ1-1; 7 positions agree with TRBD1. CDR1 DFQATT and CDR2 SNEGSKA come from the germline V gene (reference sequence). V was clipped by 6 bases and J by 6 bases; unmatched bases: 13. This CDR3 contains 14 residues.

This chain links TRBV7-6 with TRBJ2-5, with 7 bases lining up with TRBD1. The V segment lost 6 bases and the J segment 4 bases; nucleotides outside the gene matches: 11. The germline V gene has CDR1 SGHVS and CDR2 FNYEAQ. The CDR3 loop spans 15 amino acids. The CDR3 here is CASRMGQWAGETQYF. The CDR3 coding sequence is TGTGCCAGCAGAATGGGACAGTGGGCGGGAGAGACCCAGTACTTC.

This clonotype was detected ten times or more. This chain links TRBV19 with TRBJ1-5, with D hard to call. V was pared by 7 bases and J by 9 bases, with 10 bases between. The CDR3 covers 11 residues. Germline V gene lookup returns CDR1 LNHDA and CDR2 SQIVND (reference sequence). The CDR3 sequence: CASNGLGPQHF. Here the CDR3 DNA reads TGTGCCAGTAATGGTCTGGGGCCCCAGCATTTT.

As concerns this clonotype: It may be a read error: a sequence one base away is much more abundant. The chain links TRBV24-1 to TRBJ2-3; 11 nucleotides agree with TRBD2. CDR3 length equals 15 residues. Germline V lookup: CDR1 KGHDR, CDR2 SFDVKD. Written as DNA, the CDR3 is TGTGACACCAGTCATCCGGGACTAGCGGAAGGTACGCAGTATTTT. This translates into CDTSHPGLAEGTQYF.

The rearrangement joins TRBV30 to TRBJ2-7; D perhaps matches TRBD1 (6 bases). The germline CDR1 and CDR2 sequences are GTSNPN and SVGIG (reference sequence). The CDR3 length is 17 residues. V lost 1 base to trimming and J lost 3 bases, with 22 bases between them. CDR3 coding DNA: TGTGCCTGGAGTGCTCTTCTCCCCGGGACACTAATCTACGAGCAGTACTTC. Amino acid sequence: CAWSALLPGTLIYEQYF.

The CDR3 protein is CASSVAVGNEQFF. The CDR3 coding sequence is TGTGCCAGTAGCGTAGCGGTCGGTAATGAGCAGTTCTTC. The chain couples TRBV19 to TRBJ2-1, with D possibly being TRBD2 (6 bases). V was trimmed by 6 bases and J by 7 bases, leaving 13 bases between them. This CDR3 comprises 13 residues. CDR1 and CDR2 from the germline V gene are LNHDA and SQIVND (reference sequence). Combining the CDR3 with reference TRBV19 and TRBJ2-1 gives the whole variable domain DGGITQSPKYLFRKEGQNVTLSCEQNLNHDAMYWYRQDPGQGLRLIYYSQIVNDFQKGDIAEGYSVSREKKESFPLTVTSAQKNPTAFYLCASSVAVGNEQFFGPGTRLTVL.

The V call is TRBV7-9, the J call TRBJ2-2; D ambiguous. The V end lost 3 bases, the J end lost 2 bases, and 7 bases lay between the germline ends. This CDR3 is 14 amino acids long. Germline V gene data show CDR1 as SEHNR and CDR2 as FQNEAQ (reference sequence). The CDR3 protein is CASSLGSNTGELFF. CDR3 coding DNA: TGTGCCAGCAGCTTGGGGTCTAACACCGGGGAGCTGTTTTTT.

There are many counts of this clonotype. This chain joins TRBV4-1 and TRBJ2-3; D gene ambiguous. V shed 7 bases and J shed 0 bases, with 14 bases lying between them. Germline CDR1 MGHRA, CDR2 YSYEKL. This CDR3 region has 15 residues. The CDR3 sequence is CASTSLLLSTDTQYF. The CDR3 DNA is TGCGCCAGCACCTCCCTGCTACTAAGCACAGATACGCAGTATTTT.

This clonotype was recorded at least ten times. The chain joins TRBV6-6 to TRBJ2-2; 8 positions agree with TRBD2. Per germline, CDR1 MNHNY and CDR2 SVGAGI (reference sequence). The CDR3 runs 16 residues. The junction had 8 bases not matched to a gene; V was cut back by 2 bases and J by 6 bases. This CDR3 reads CASSYDVAGYAGELFF. Here the CDR3 DNA reads TGTGCCAGCAGTTACGACGTAGCGGGATATGCCGGGGAGCTGTTTTTT.

This clonotype was observed many times. This chain links TRBV20-1 with TRBJ2-5, with a possible D match to TRBD2 (6 bases). Germline-derived CDR1 and CDR2 are DFQATT and SNEGSKA (reference sequence). The CDR3 has 16 residues. V shed 1 base and J shed 6 bases, with 21 bases lying between them. The CDR3: CSARVAPPGVAKTQYF. CDR3 coding DNA: TGCAGTGCTAGAGTGGCCCCCCCGGGAGTTGCAAAGACCCAGTACTTC.

For this clonotype: One end of the junction varies from germline; a read error may be responsible. V usage is TRBV7-7 and J usage is TRBJ2-5; tentative D call: TRBD1 (6 bases). CDR3 length equals 14 residues. Per the germline V gene, CDR1 is SSHAT and CDR2 is FNYEAQ (reference sequence). CDR3 sequence reads: CASSSGGRAETQCF. In DNA, the CDR3 is TGTGCCAGCAGCTCTGGGGGCCGGGCAGAGACCCAGTGCTTC.

The gene calls are TRBV4-2 and TRBJ2-7, with D possibly matching TRBD1 (6 bases). CDR1 is LGHNA and CDR2 is YNFKEQ in the germline V gene. V lost 5 bases and J 2 bases, leaving 13 bases between the germline ends. The CDR3 totals 14 residues. Here the CDR3 reads CASSSQGPTYEQYF. CDR3 coding DNA: TGTGCCAGCAGCTCACAGGGCCCCACCTACGAGCAGTACTTC.

This clonotype occurred many times. The V and J genes are TRBV25-1 and TRBJ2-1; D not certain. Trimming removed 2 bases from V and 3 bases from J, with 11 bases in between. Germline V gives CDR1 MGHDK, CDR2 SYGVNS. This CDR3 is 15 amino acids long. The CDR3 coding sequence is TGTGCCAGCAGTGAAACGGTGGCCCGCTACAATGAGCAGTTCTTC. Translation gives CASSETVARYNEQFF.

This clonotype was detected a few times. The chain carries TRBV30 and TRBJ2-1; D might be TRBD1 (5 bases). This CDR3 has 13 amino acids. Trimming cost V 6 bases and J 8 bases, with 17 bases left between them. The germline CDR1 and CDR2 sequences are GTSNPN and SVGIG (reference sequence). CDR3 bases: TGTGCCTGCAGGACACTCTCCATCGATGAGCAGTTCTTC. Translation: CACRTLSIDEQFF.

This clonotype was detected many times. The J gene is TRBJ2-7, the V gene TRBV5-4; a possible D gene is TRBD1 (6 bases). V was clipped by 9 bases and J by 0 bases, with 10 bases between them. The germline gives CDR1 SGHNT, CDR2 YYREEE (reference sequence). This CDR3 is built from 12 residues. The CDR3 coding sequence is TGTGCCACTCGGACAGACTCCTACGAGCAGTACTTC. This encodes CATRTDSYEQYF.

This clonotype was seen at least ten times. The chain couples TRBV6-1 to TRBJ2-3; no firm D call. Trimming left V 5 bases short and J 6 bases short, with 18 bases between. There are 15 residues in the CDR3. Germline V gene data show CDR1 as MNHNS and CDR2 as SASEGT. CDR3 DNA: TGTGCCAGCAGTCCGGAACCTACATTGGGGGATACGCAGTATTTT. Translation: CASSPEPTLGDTQYF.

The chain joins TRBV4-1 to TRBJ2-7; tentative D call: TRBD2 (6 bases). CDR1 MGHRA and CDR2 YSYEKL come from the germline V gene. V was shortened by 0 bases and J by 7 bases, with 13 bases between the two germline ends. This CDR3 spans 14 amino acids. DNA for the CDR3: TGCGCCAGCAGCCAAGATGTGGGACTCCGAGAGCAGTACTTC. Translated, it gives CASSQDVGLREQYF.

On this clonotype itself: Its ends do not fully match the called genes, so a read error is possible. The J gene is TRBJ1-2, the V gene TRBV25-1; D is undetermined. The germline gives CDR1 MGHDK, CDR2 SYGVNS. This CDR3 spans 12 amino acids. The CDR3 nucleotides are TGTGCAAGCAGTATGGACGGCTATGGCTACACCTTC. Amino acid sequence: CASSMDGYGYTF.

This chain uses TRBV6-6 with TRBJ1-1, with D possibly matching TRBD1 (5 bases). The ends were cut back, 0 bases at V and 6 bases at J, with 20 bases in the middle. From germline, CDR1 is MNHNY and CDR2 SVGAGI (reference sequence). This CDR3 has 17 residues. Here the CDR3 reads CASSYSSRAGIVAEAFF. The CDR3 nucleotides are TGTGCCAGCAGTTACTCGTCCAGGGCAGGCATCGTCGCTGAAGCTTTCTTT.

This clonotype came up many times. This chain uses TRBV28 with TRBJ2-3, with a tentative D call TRBD1 (6 bases). This CDR3 comprises 15 residues. The V end was cut by 2 bases, the J end by 5 bases, with 14 bases between. Per germline, CDR1 MDHEN and CDR2 SYDVKM. CDR3 coding DNA: TGTGCCAGCAGTTTAGTCGGCAGGGGAGAAGATACGCAGTATTTT. It is translated as CASSLVGRGEDTQYF.

This clonotype was recorded at least ten times. This chain joins TRBV10-3 and TRBJ2-7; 8 nucleotides line up with TRBD1. Germline trimming cut 4 bases from V and 3 bases from J; bases unmatched to any gene: 5. Germline CDR1 and CDR2: ENHRY and SYGVKD. The CDR3 runs to 14 residues. The chain's CDR3 is CAISAGGGVYEQYF. Here the CDR3 DNA reads TGTGCCATCAGTGCAGGGGGCGGTGTCTACGAGCAGTACTTC.

As concerns this clonotype: Given a much more abundant clone one base away, this may be a read error. The chain recombines TRBV7-3 with TRBJ2-5; a weak D match, TRBD2 (6 bases). The CDR3 spans 15 residues. Germline CDR1 SGHTA, CDR2 FQGTGA. The CDR3 DNA reads TGTGCCAGCAGCCCATTCTTGGCAGGCGGGGAGACCAAGTACTTC. Translated: CASSPFLAGGETKYF. Supplemented by reference TRBV7-3 and TRBJ2-5, the full variable domain reads GAGVSQTPSNKVTEKGKYVELRCDPISGHTALYWYRQSLGQGPEFLIYFQGTGAADDSGLPNDRFFAVRPEGSVSTLKIQRTERGDSAVYLCASSPFLAGGETKYFGPGTRLLVL.

V gene TRBV24-1 combines with J gene TRBJ2-5, with D possibly TRBD2 on 5 matching bases. The CDR3 covers 13 residues. Trimming stripped 3 bases from V and 7 bases from J, with 11 bases between. Germline V gives CDR1 KGHDR, CDR2 SFDVKD. CDR3 sequence (DNA): TGTGCCACCAGTGATCCCGGGATGGGGACCCAGTACTTC. Translation: CATSDPGMGTQYF.